What follows are 25 T cell receptor beta chains derived from one specimen sequenced in a study of T cells expressing NK-cell markers. TCRdb derives one entry per CDR3 protein from the 5' RACE reads, leaving out DNA. This specimen shows roughly 430,000 distinct CDR3 sequences; the ten leading clones hold approximately 7%. The material sequenced was blood T cells: a sorted CD56 or NKG2C T cell subset, CD4+ or CD8+ T cells, or bulk PBMC T cells (not recorded which). The source is a woman between 18 and 70 years old in good health.

The rearrangement joins TRBV5-1 to TRBJ2-3; the D call of TRBD1 rests on TCRdb alone, since no DNA is present to check it. The CDR3 runs to 16 residues. The germline CDR1 and CDR2 sequences are SGHRS and YFSETQ. The CDR3 region is CASSLAGTGGADTQYF.

V gene TRBV27 combines with J gene TRBJ1-5. There are 18 residues in the CDR3. Germline V gene data show CDR1 as MNHEY and CDR2 as SMNVEV (reference sequence). The CDR3 spells CASSLDTKALYSNQPQHF.

The rearrangement links TRBV30 to TRBJ2-3. The CDR3 is 14 amino acids. Germline lookup yields CDR1 GTSNPN and CDR2 SVGIG (reference sequence). CDR3 amino acids: CAWSVLTGQFTQYF.

The chain is built from TRBV10-1 and TRBJ2-3; lacking DNA, the TRBD2 call made by TCRdb goes unchecked. The length of the CDR3 is 16 residues. In germline, CDR1 is WNHNN, CDR2 SYGVQD (reference sequence). CDR3 amino acids: CASSESGAGDPDTQYF.

V and J are TRBV5-1 and TRBJ2-3. There are 15 residues in the CDR3. CDR1 SGHRS and CDR2 YFSETQ come from the germline V gene. CDR3 region: CASSWGTGYTDTQYF.

The rearrangement joins TRBV7-9 to TRBJ1-3. The CDR3 extends over 12 amino acids. CDR1 is SEHNR, CDR2 FQNEAQ, per germline (reference sequence). The CDR3 here is CASSFLGNTIYF.

This chain joins TRBV7-2 and TRBJ1-2; TCRdb outputs TRBD1, but without DNA this stays unchecked. This CDR3 spans 13 amino acids. From germline, CDR1 is SGHTA and CDR2 FQGNSA. The CDR3 here is CASRIQGGDGYTF. The full variable domain, with the rest looked up from reference TRBV7-2 and TRBJ1-2, is GAGVSQSPSNKVTEKGKDVELRCDPISGHTALYWYRQSLGQGLEFLIYFQGNSAPDKSGLPSDRFSAERTGGSVSTLTIQRTQQEDSAVYLCASRIQGGDGYTFGSGTRLTVV.

V usage is TRBV3-1 and J usage is TRBJ2-1; TCRdb picks TRBD2, but there is no DNA to check that call. The CDR3 covers 14 residues. Germline values: CDR1 LGHDT, CDR2 YNNKEL (reference sequence). The CDR3 reads CASSQGRGGSEQFF.

The rearrangement links TRBV28 to TRBJ1-2; the D gene TCRdb calls, TRBD1, cannot be checked with no DNA. CDR1 is MDHEN and CDR2 is SYDVKM in the germline V gene. The CDR3 extends over 13 amino acids. Here the CDR3 reads CASSPTGVYGYTF.

The rearrangement joins TRBV18 to TRBJ2-2; TCRdb selects TRBD2, and the lack of DNA leaves this call unchecked. CDR3 size: 16 residues. Germline V gene data show CDR1 as KGHSH and CDR2 as LQKENI. CDR3 amino acids: CASSPSVTSATGELFF.

This chain connects TRBV21-1 to TRBJ2-1; without DNA, the TCRdb call of TRBD1 cannot be checked. TRBV21-1 is a documented pseudogene. The CDR3 spans 19 residues. The CDR3 sequence: CASSKDRPGTPKTYNEQFF.

The chain links TRBV4-1 to TRBJ1-4; TCRdb's D call of TRBD1 is untestable without DNA. CDR3 length equals 17 residues. Germline assignment: CDR1 MGHRA and CDR2 YSYEKL. CDR3: CASSQETRLGGGEKLFF.

This chain connects TRBV3-1 to TRBJ2-5; TCRdb outputs TRBD2, but without DNA this stays unchecked. CDR1 is LGHDT, CDR2 YNNKEL, per germline (reference sequence). This CDR3 region has 16 residues. CDR3: CASSQLAGGQGETQYF.

The rearrangement uses TRBV18 and TRBJ1-6; TCRdb gives TRBD1 as the D gene, but with no DNA this cannot be confirmed. CDR1 is KGHSH, CDR2 LQKENI, per germline. The CDR3 loop spans 16 amino acids. CDR3 residues: CASSPWPGEDNSPLHF.

The chain employs TRBV12-3 or TRBV12-4 and TRBJ2-5. This CDR3 is built from 13 residues. CDR3 protein: CASSFDVRETQYF.

The chain's CDR3 is CASREDPPNTEAFF. The rearrangement links TRBV7-3 to TRBJ1-1. Germline CDR1 reads SGHTA; CDR2 reads FQGTGA. The CDR3 has 14 residues. The whole variable domain, remainder taken from reference TRBV7-3 and TRBJ1-1, is GAGVSQTPSNKVTEKGKYVELRCDPISGHTALYWYRQSLGQGPEFLIYFQGTGAADDSGLPNDRFFAVRPEGSVSTLKIQRTERGDSAVYLCASREDPPNTEAFFGQGTRLTVV.

This chain connects TRBV18 to TRBJ2-5. Germline CDR1 is KGHSH and CDR2 is LQKENI. The CDR3 consists of 13 residues. This chain's CDR3 is CASSPQAMETQYF.

V usage is TRBV18 and J usage is TRBJ1-1. Per the germline V gene, CDR1 is KGHSH and CDR2 is LQKENI. There are 14 residues in the CDR3. The chain's CDR3 is CASSPWPRNTEAFF.

The chain uses TRBV20-1 and TRBJ2-5; no DNA is available, so the TRBD1 call from TCRdb remains unchecked. The CDR3 length is 12 residues. The germline gives CDR1 DFQATT, CDR2 SNEGSKA (reference sequence). CDR3: CSTPGQGETQYF.

The V call is TRBV12-3 or TRBV12-4, the J call TRBJ2-5; the D gene TCRdb calls, TRBD2, cannot be checked with no DNA. This CDR3 spans 15 amino acids. CDR3 protein: CASSLLAGGPETQYF.

The chain combines TRBV6-2 or TRBV6-3 with TRBJ2-2; there is no DNA to check the TCRdb D call of TRBD1. Germline V CDR1 and CDR2: MNHEY, SVGEGT. The CDR3 contains 16 residues. The CDR3 region is CASIKGAVSNTGELFF.

The gene calls are TRBV25-1 and TRBJ2-3. The CDR3 has 13 amino acids. From germline, CDR1 is MGHDK and CDR2 SYGVNS. CDR3 in amino acids: CASSEYGTDTQYF.

This rearrangement joins TRBV12-3 or TRBV12-4 to TRBJ2-3; the TRBD1 assignment by TCRdb is unverifiable without DNA. The CDR3 totals 17 residues. The CDR3 reads CASSLGRAGGSTDTQYF.

The rearrangement uses TRBV7-8 and TRBJ2-2; absent DNA, TCRdb's TRBD1 call cannot be checked. Germline values: CDR1 SGHVS, CDR2 FQNEAQ. The CDR3 covers 16 residues. The CDR3 here is CASSNPTGTNTGELFF.

The chain has TRBV20-1 and TRBJ2-5; TCRdb's D gene call, TRBD2, goes unchecked for lack of DNA. This CDR3 has 14 amino acids. Germline CDR1 and CDR2: DFQATT and SNEGSKA (reference sequence). The CDR3 here is CSAISGGYQETQYF.